The sequence of this TCR beta chain was determined in a study of CD8+ T cells in alopecia areata. Study-level points and caveats: In blood and scalp, many expanded lesional clones persisted during tofacitinib.

The V gene's germline CDR1 is SGHTA and CDR2 FQGNSA. The CDR3 has 14 residues. Unmatched junction bases numbered 7, after V lost 5 bases and J lost 4 bases. Once RNA had been extracted, it was reverse transcribed into cDNA to act as the sequencing template. The table came from immunoSEQ multiplex PCR; TCRdb's copy has only in-frame clones and leaves some out. The data hold 150,000 to 250,000 clones, with 58% observed a single time. At least ten counts were recorded for this clone. Antigen unknown. This specimen includes other DNA sequences encoding the same CDR3. Treatment described: oral pan-JAK inhibitor, 5-10 mg twice daily.

This sample comprised CD4+ T cells sorted from blood, obtained at week 24, from a patient treated with tofacitinib. The receptor was isolated from a human donor with alopecia areata. The chain joins TRBV7-2 to TRBJ2-7, with 8 bases lining up with TRBD1. The CDR3 nucleotides read TGTGCCAGCAGCCGTGGACAGGGAGTTTACGAGCAGTACTTC. Translating gives CASSRGQGVYEQYF.